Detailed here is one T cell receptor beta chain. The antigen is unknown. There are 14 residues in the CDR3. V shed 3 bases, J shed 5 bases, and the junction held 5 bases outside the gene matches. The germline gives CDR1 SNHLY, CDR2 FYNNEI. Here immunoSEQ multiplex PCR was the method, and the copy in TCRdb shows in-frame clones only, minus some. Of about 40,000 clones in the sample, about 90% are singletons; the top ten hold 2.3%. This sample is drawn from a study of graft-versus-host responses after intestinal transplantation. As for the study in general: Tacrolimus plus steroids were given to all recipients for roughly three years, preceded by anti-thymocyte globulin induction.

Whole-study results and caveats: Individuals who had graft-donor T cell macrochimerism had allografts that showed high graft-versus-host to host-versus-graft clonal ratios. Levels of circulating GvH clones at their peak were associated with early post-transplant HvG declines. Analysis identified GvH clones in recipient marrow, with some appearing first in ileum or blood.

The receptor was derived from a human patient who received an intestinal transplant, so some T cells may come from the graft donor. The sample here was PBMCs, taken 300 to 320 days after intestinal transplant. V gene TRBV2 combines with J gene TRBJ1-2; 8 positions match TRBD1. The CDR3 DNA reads TGTGCCAGCAGTGACGACAGGGGAGATTATGGCTACACCTTC. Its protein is CASSDDRGDYGYTF.